This T cell receptor (beta chain) is from a study of T cell clusters in autoimmune cytopenias. In regard to this clonotype: Its antigen is unidentified.

Study-wide results and limits: Primary autoimmune cytopenia patients appeared to lack physiological T cell clusters present in healthy donors.

Multiplex touch-down PCR amplified TRB using TRB-A and TRB-B pools in one tube. Following a re-call of the multiplex PCR reads, TCRdb has one entry per CDR3 protein and lacks DNA. The repertoire table contains about 7,100 distinct CDR3 sequences. The V gene's germline CDR1 is MNHEY and CDR2 SVGAGI. The CDR3 runs 15 residues. Each sample's input was around 250 ng genomic DNA, 30,000 to 45,000 genome equivalents. These data were also filed under a second study, of T cell repertoires in aging, cancer and after chemotherapy. That paper states: Over several months to years, re-sampled healthy donor repertoires clearly shared clones. About 8.9 million TCR reads made up the full dataset. In healthy donors, age-related TCR diversity loss mainly reflected lost richness.

The sequence derives from a human donor in good health. The chain is built from TRBV6-5 and TRBJ2-7; the D gene TCRdb calls, TRBD1, cannot be checked with no DNA. The sequenced sample was peripheral blood. CDR3 amino acids: CASSFNRDPSYEQYF.